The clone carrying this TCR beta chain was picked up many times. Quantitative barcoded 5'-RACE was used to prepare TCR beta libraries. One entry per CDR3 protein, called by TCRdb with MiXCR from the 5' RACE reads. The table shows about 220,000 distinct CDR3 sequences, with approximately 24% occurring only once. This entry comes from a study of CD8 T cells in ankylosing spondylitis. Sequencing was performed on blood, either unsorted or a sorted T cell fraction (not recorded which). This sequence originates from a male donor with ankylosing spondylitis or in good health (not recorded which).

The CDR3 region has the DNA TGTGCCAGCAAACAGTGGGACAGTGAGAATGAAAAACTGTTTTTT. It translates to CASKQWDSENEKLFF. The J gene is TRBJ1-4, the V gene TRBV12-3 or TRBV12-4; 7 nucleotides line up with TRBD1. Trimming at V came to 7 bases and at J to 5 bases, leaving 10 bases not matched to a gene. The CDR3 runs 15 residues.